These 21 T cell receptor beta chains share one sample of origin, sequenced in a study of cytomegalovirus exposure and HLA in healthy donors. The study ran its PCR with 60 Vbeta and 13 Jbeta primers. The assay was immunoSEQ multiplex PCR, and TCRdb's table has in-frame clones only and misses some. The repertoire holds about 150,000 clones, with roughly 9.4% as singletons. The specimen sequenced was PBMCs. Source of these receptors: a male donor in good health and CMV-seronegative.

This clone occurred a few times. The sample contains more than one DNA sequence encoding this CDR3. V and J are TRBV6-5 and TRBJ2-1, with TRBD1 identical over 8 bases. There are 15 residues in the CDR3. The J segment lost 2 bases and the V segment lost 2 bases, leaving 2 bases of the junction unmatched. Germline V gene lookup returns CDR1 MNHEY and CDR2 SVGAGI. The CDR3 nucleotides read TGTGCCAGCAGTTACGGACAGGGAGCCTACAATGAGCAGTTCTTC. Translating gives CASSYGQGAYNEQFF.

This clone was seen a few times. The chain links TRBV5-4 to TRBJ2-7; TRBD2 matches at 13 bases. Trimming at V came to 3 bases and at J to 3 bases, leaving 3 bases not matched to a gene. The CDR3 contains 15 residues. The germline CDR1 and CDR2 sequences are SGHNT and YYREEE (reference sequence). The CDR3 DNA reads TGTGCCAGCAGCTCGACTAGCGGGAGGCTCTACGAGCAGTACTTC. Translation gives CASSSTSGRLYEQYF.

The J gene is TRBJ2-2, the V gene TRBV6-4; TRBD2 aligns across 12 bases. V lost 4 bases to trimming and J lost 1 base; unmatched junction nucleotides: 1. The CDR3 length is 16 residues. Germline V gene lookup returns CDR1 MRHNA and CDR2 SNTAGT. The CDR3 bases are TGTGCCAGCAGTGGACTAGCGGGGGAGAACACCGGGGAGCTGTTTTTT. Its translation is CASSGLAGENTGELFF.

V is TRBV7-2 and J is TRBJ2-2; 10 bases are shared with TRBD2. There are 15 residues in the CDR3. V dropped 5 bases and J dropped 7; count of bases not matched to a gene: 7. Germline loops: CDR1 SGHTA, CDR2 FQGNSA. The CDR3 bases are TGTGCCAGCAGCACACCGGGACTAGCGATCGGGGAGCTGTTTTTT. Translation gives CASSTPGLAIGELFF.

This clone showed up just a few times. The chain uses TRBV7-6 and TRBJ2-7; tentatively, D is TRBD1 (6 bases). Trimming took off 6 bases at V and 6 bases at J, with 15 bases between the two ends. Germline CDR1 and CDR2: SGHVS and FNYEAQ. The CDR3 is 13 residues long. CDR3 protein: CASRPRAGAEQYF. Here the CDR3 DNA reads TGTGCCAGCAGACCTCGGGCAGGGGCCGAGCAGTACTTC.

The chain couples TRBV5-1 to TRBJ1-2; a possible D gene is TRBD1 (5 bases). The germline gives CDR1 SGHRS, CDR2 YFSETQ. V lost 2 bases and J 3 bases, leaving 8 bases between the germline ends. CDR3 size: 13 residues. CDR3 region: CASSLQEDYGYTF. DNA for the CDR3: TGCGCCAGCAGCTTACAGGAAGACTATGGCTACACCTTC.

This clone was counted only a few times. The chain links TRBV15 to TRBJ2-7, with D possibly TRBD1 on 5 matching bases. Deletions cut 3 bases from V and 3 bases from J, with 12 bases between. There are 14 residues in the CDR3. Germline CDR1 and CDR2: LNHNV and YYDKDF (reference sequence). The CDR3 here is CATSRNRNNYEQYF. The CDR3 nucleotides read TGTGCCACCAGCAGGAACAGGAATAACTACGAGCAGTACTTC. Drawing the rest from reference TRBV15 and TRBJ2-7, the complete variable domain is DAMVIQNPRYQVTQFGKPVTLSCSQTLNHNVMYWYQQKSSQAPKLLFHYYDKDFNNEADTPDNFQSRRPNTSFCFLDIRSPGLGDTAMYLCATSRNRNNYEQYFGPGTRLTVT.

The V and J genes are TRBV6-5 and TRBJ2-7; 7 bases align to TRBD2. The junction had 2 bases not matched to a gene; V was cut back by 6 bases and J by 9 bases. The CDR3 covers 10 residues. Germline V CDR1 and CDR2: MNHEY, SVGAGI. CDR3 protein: CASSPGGQYF. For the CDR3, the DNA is TGTGCCAGCAGCCCGGGAGGGCAGTACTTC.

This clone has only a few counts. The CDR3 protein is CSVGGFEKLFF. CDR3 nucleotides: TGCAGTGTGGGGGGATTTGAAAAACTGTTTTTT. The rearrangement links TRBV20-1 to TRBJ1-4, with D possibly TRBD1 on 5 matching bases. Trimming pared 7 bases from V and 7 bases from J, leaving 10 bases between. Germline V lookup: CDR1 DFQATT, CDR2 SNEGSKA (reference sequence). The CDR3 is 11 amino acids.

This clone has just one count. CDR3 sequence: CASRPGQPTYEQYF. The CDR3 DNA reads as TGTGCCAGCAGACCGGGACAGCCAACCTACGAGCAGTACTTC. This sequence joins TRBV7-2 and TRBJ2-7; 7 nucleotides match TRBD1. The CDR3 covers 14 residues. V trimming: 6 bases; J trimming: 2 bases; junction bases outside the gene matches: 7. Germline loops: CDR1 SGHTA, CDR2 FQGNSA.

This CDR3 is CASSWGQGGTEAFF. The CDR3 DNA follows: TGTGCCAGCAGCTGGGGACAGGGCGGGACTGAAGCTTTCTTT. The chain is built from TRBV7-9 and TRBJ1-1; 9 bases map to TRBD1. CDR3 length: 14 residues. Trimming took 4 bases from V and 5 from J; bases not matched to a gene: 5. The V gene's germline CDR1 is SEHNR and CDR2 FQNEAQ (reference sequence).

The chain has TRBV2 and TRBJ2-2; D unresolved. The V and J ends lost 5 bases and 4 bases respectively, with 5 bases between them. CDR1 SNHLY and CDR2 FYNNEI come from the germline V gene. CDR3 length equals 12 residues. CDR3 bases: TGTGCCAGCAGTTCTCTCACCGGGGAGCTGTTTTTT. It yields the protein CASSSLTGELFF.

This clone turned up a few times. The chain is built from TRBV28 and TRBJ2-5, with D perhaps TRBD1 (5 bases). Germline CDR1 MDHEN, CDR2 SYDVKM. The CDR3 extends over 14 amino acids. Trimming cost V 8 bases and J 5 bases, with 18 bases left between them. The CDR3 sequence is CASGEKGHLETQYF. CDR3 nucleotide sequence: TGTGCCAGCGGGGAAAAGGGGCATCTGGAGACCCAGTACTTC.

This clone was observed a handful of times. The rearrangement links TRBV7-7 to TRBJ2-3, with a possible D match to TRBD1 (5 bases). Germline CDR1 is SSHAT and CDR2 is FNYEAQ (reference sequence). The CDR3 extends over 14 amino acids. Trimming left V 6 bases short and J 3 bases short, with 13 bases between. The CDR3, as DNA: TGTGCCAGCAGTCCCATAGGGGTTACAGATACGCAGTATTTT. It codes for CASSPIGVTDTQYF.

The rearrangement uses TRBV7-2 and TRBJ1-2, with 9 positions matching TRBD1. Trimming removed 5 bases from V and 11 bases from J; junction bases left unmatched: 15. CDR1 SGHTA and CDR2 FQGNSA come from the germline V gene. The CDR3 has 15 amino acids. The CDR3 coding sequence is TGTGCCAGCAGCGACGGGACAGGGTGGACTTATCGGTACACCTTC. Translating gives CASSDGTGWTYRYTF.

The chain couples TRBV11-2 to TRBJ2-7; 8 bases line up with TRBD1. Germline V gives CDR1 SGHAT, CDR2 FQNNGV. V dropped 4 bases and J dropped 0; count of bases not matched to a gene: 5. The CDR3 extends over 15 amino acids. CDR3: CASSWQGQGSYEQYF. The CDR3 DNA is TGTGCCAGCAGCTGGCAAGGACAGGGCTCCTACGAGCAGTACTTC.

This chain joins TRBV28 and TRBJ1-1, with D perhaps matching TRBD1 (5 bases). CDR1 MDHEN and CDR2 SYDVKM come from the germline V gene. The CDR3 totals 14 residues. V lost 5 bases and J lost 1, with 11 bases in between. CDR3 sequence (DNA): TGTGCCAGCAGTACCCGACAGACGAACACTGAAGCTTTCTTT. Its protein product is CASSTRQTNTEAFF.

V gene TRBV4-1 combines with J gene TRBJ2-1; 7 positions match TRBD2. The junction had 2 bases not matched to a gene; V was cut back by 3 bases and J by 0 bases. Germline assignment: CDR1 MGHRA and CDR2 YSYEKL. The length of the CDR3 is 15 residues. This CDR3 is CASSHSGDSYNEQFF. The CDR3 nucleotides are TGCGCCAGCAGCCACAGCGGGGACTCCTACAATGAGCAGTTCTTC.

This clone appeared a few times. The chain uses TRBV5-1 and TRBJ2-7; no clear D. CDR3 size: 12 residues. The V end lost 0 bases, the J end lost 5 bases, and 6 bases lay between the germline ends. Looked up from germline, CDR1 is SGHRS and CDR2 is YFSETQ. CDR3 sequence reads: CASSLVGHEQYF. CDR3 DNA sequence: TGCGCCAGCAGCTTGGTTGGCCACGAGCAGTACTTC.

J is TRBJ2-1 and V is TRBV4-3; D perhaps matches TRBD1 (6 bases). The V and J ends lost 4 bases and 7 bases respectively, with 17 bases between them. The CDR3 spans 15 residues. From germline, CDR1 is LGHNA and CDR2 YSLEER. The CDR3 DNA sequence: TGCGCCAGCAGCCTGGGGTCCACAGGGTTGAATGAGCAGTTCTTC. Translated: CASSLGSTGLNEQFF.

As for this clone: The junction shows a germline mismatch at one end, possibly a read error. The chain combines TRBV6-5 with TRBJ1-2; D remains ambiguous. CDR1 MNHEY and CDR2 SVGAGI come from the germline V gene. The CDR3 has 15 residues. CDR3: CASSYSRPDFYGYSF. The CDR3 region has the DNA TGTGCCAGCAGTTACTCGAGGCCAGACTTCTATGGCTACTCCTTC.